The present T cell receptor beta chain was sequenced within a study of cytomegalovirus exposure and HLA in healthy donors. Study-wide context: A prior analysis found about 110 million unique TCR beta sequences from around 180 million T cells.

PCR primers comprised 60 Vbeta and 13 Jbeta primers. Sequenced by immunoSEQ multiplex PCR; TCRdb stores in-frame clones only, minus some. Of 93,000 or so clones detected, around 61% appear once; the ten largest clones hold around 3.5%. CDR3 length: 17 residues. The junction had 7 bases not matched to a gene; V was cut back by 1 base and J by 3 bases. Germline V CDR1 and CDR2: MGHRA, YSYEKL. The source is a woman between 50 and 59 years old in good health and CMV-seronegative. The gene calls are TRBV4-1 and TRBJ2-1; 9 bases map to TRBD2. Sequencing was done on a sample of PBMCs. CDR3 sequence (DNA): TGCGCCAGCAGCCAAGCCCCAACTAGCGGGTTCTACAATGAGCAGTTCTTC. Amino acids: CASSQAPTSGFYNEQFF.